The rows below give T cell receptor beta chains drawn from one sample of a study of preoperative IRX-2 immunotherapy in early breast cancer. Profiling relied on immunoSEQ multiplex PCR, and the TCRdb table lists in-frame clones only, not all of them. The repertoire includes some 30,000 clones, roughly four fifths of them detected once, and roughly 2.6% sits in the top ten. This sample comprised lymph node tissue, obtained from a patient treated with IRX-2 immunotherapy. Receptor source: a human donor with breast cancer. Both conserved end residues are part of each CDR3. The order of the fields is V gene, D gene, J gene, CDR3 protein, CDR3 DNA. A D gene is named only where the DNA matches it firmly.

v_call: TRBV18; d_call: NA; j_call: TRBJ1-6; cdr3_aa: CASSPDTGNNSPLHF; cdr3_nt: TGTGCCAGCTCACCTGACACAGGGAATAATTCACCCCTCCACTTT
v_call: TRBV7-7; d_call: TRBD2; j_call: TRBJ2-1; cdr3_aa: CASSFSRERYNEQFF; cdr3_nt: TGTGCCAGCAGCTTTTCGCGGGAGCGATACAATGAGCAGTTCTTC
v_call: TRBV18; d_call: NA; j_call: TRBJ1-6; cdr3_aa: CASSPTSDSPLHF; cdr3_nt: TGTGCCAGCTCACCAACGAGTGATTCACCCCTCCACTTT
v_call: TRBV28; d_call: TRBD1; j_call: TRBJ2-3; cdr3_aa: CASSLGTDSTDTQYF; cdr3_nt: TGTGCCAGCAGTTTAGGGACAGATAGCACAGATACGCAGTATTTT
v_call: TRBV29-1; d_call: NA; j_call: TRBJ2-7; cdr3_aa: CSVGGARGSHEQYF; cdr3_nt: TGCAGCGTTGGAGGAGCCAGGGGCAGCCACGAGCAGTACTTC
v_call: TRBV13; d_call: NA; j_call: TRBJ1-1; cdr3_aa: CASSRQRDTEAFF; cdr3_nt: TGTGCCAGCAGTCGCCAAAGGGACACTGAAGCTTTCTTT
v_call: TRBV18; d_call: NA; j_call: TRBJ1-2; cdr3_aa: CASSPMGLGYGYTF; cdr3_nt: TGTGCCAGCTCACCGATGGGGCTGGGGTATGGCTACACCTTC
v_call: TRBV1; d_call: NA; j_call: TRBJ1-4; cdr3_aa: CASSQLVEKLFF; cdr3_nt: TGCGCCAGCAGCCAGTTGGTAGAAAAACTGTTTTTT
v_call: TRBV15; d_call: TRBD2; j_call: TRBJ2-3; cdr3_aa: CATSYSGTSVTDTQYF; cdr3_nt: TGTGCCACCAGCTACTCCGGGACTAGCGTTACAGATACGCAGTATTTT
v_call: TRBV18; d_call: NA; j_call: TRBJ2-6; cdr3_aa: CASSPPPRSGANVLTF; cdr3_nt: TGTGCCAGCTCACCACCGCCCCGCTCCGGGGCCAACGTCCTGACTTTC
v_call: TRBV6-8; d_call: NA; j_call: TRBJ1-4; cdr3_aa: CASSYVNEKLFF; cdr3_nt: TGTGCCAGCAGTTACGTTAATGAAAAACTGTTTTTT
v_call: TRBV19; d_call: NA; j_call: TRBJ1-2; cdr3_aa: CASSVGASGYTF; cdr3_nt: TGTGCCAGTAGTGTCGGGGCAAGTGGCTACACCTTC
v_call: TRBV15; d_call: TRBD1; j_call: TRBJ1-1; cdr3_aa: CATSRTPGQGSEAFF; cdr3_nt: TGTGCCACCAGCAGAACCCCGGGACAGGGCTCTGAAGCTTTCTTT
v_call: TRBV6-7; d_call: NA; j_call: TRBJ2-7; cdr3_aa: CAISELAYEQYF; cdr3_nt: TGTGCCATCAGTGAACTAGCCTACGAGCAGTACTTC
v_call: TRBV30; d_call: TRBD2; j_call: TRBJ2-5; cdr3_aa: CAWSDGRYQETQYF; cdr3_nt: TGTGCCTGGAGTGACGGGAGGTACCAAGAGACCCAGTACTTC
v_call: TRBV19; d_call: NA; j_call: TRBJ2-5; cdr3_aa: CASSMPGGQQETQYF; cdr3_nt: TGTGCCAGTAGTATGCCCGGGGGGCAGCAAGAGACCCAGTACTTC
v_call: TRBV11-3; d_call: NA; j_call: TRBJ1-1; cdr3_aa: CASSTRTAHMNTEAFF; cdr3_nt: TGTGCCAGCAGCACCCGGACAGCCCACATGAACACTGAAGCTTTCTTT
v_call: TRBV19; d_call: TRBD2; j_call: TRBJ2-3; cdr3_aa: CANRRTSGGVTDTQYF; cdr3_nt: TGTGCCAATAGAAGGACTAGCGGGGGGGTCACAGATACGCAGTATTTT